This TCR beta chain originates from a study of chronic HIV infection and antiretroviral therapy. This clonotype was counted only a few times. The V gene lost 1 base and the J gene lost 5 bases, with 7 bases spanning the gap. This CDR3 region has 12 residues. The V gene's germline CDR1 is SGHRS and CDR2 YFSETQ. TCRdb re-called the 5' RACE reads with MiXCR, one entry per CDR3 protein. The sample has 40,000 to 50,000 distinct CDR3 sequences; 19% are singletons. The chain has TRBV5-1 and TRBJ2-7; D gene unclear. The sequenced sample consisted of peripheral blood. The clonotype comes from an adult who had HIV and had not received antiretroviral therapy, or was an uninfected healthy control (not recorded which). The CDR3 is CASSLFGDEQYF. CDR3 coding DNA: TGCGCCAGCAGCTTGTTTGGGGACGAGCAGTACTTC.